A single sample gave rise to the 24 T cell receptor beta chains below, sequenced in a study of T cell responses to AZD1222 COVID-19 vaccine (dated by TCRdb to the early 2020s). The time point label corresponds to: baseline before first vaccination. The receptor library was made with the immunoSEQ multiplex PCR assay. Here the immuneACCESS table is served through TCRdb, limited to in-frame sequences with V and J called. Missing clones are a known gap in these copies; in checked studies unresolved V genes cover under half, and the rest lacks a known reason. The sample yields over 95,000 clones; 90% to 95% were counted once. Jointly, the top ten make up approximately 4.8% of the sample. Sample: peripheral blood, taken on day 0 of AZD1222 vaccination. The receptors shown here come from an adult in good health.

CDR3 protein: CASSQDVRDIYGYTF. CDR3 bases: TGCGCCAGCAGCCAAGATGTCCGGGACATCTATGGCTACACCTTC. This chain uses TRBV4-3 with TRBJ1-2; D possibly corresponds to TRBD1 (6 bases). V lost 0 bases and J lost 4, with 12 bases in between. The germline V gene has CDR1 LGHNA and CDR2 YSLEER. CDR3 length: 15 amino acids.

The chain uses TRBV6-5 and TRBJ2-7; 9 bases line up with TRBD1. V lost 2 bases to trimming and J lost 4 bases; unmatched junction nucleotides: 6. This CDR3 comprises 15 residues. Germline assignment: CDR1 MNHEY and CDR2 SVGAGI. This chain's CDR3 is CASSYPTGGGYEQYF. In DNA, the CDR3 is TGTGCCAGCAGTTACCCTACAGGGGGCGGTTACGAGCAGTACTTC.

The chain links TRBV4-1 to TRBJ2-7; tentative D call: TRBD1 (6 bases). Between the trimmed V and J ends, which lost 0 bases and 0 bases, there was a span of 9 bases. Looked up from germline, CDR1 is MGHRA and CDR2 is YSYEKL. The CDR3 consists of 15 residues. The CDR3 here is CASSQDEDSSYEQYF. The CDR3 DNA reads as TGCGCCAGCAGCCAAGATGAGGACAGCTCCTACGAGCAGTACTTC.

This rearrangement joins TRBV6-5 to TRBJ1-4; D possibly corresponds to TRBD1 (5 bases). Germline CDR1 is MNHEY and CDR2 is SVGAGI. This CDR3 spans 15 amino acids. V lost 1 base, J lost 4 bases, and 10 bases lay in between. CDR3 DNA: TGTGCCAGCAGTTACTTGACCGGGGGTAATGAAAAACTGTTTTTT. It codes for CASSYLTGGNEKLFF.

CDR3 sequence: CSAPGQGSYNEQFF. CDR3 sequence (DNA): TGCAGCGCCCCGGGACAGGGGTCCTACAATGAGCAGTTCTTC. The gene calls are TRBV29-1 and TRBJ2-1; 10 nucleotides align to TRBD1. V shed 7 bases, J shed 1 base, and the junction held 4 bases outside the gene matches. The CDR3 is made up of 14 amino acids. Germline loops: CDR1 SQVTM, CDR2 ANQGSEA.

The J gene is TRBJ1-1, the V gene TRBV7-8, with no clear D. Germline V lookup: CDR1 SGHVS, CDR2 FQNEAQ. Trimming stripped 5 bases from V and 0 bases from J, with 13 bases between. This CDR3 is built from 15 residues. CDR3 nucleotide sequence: TGTGCCAGCAGCCCACCCGGCAGAATGAACACTGAAGCTTTCTTT. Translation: CASSPPGRMNTEAFF.

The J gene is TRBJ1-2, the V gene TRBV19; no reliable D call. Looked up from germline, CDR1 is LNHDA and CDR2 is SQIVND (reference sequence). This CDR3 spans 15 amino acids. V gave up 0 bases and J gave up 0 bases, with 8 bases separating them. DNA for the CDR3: TGTGCCAGTAGTATAGATCGGGCAGCTAACTATGGCTACACCTTC. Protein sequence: CASSIDRAANYGYTF.

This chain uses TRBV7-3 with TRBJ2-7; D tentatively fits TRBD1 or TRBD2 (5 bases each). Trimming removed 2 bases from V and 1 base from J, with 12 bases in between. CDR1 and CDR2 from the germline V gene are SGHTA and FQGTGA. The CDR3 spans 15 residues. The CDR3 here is CASSLSGTDSYEQYF. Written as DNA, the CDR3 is TGTGCCAGCAGCTTATCCGGGACGGATTCCTACGAGCAGTACTTC.

The CDR3, as DNA: TGTGCCAGCAGCCCCGGGACTAGCGGGGGGGCTAAATTCTTC. Encoded protein: CASSPGTSGGAKFF. This chain connects TRBV5-5 to TRBJ2-1; TRBD2 matches 16 bases. The CDR3 sequence is 14 residues long. Trimming cost V 4 bases and J 16 bases; bases outside gene matches: 8. Germline values: CDR1 SGHKS, CDR2 YYEKEE (reference sequence).

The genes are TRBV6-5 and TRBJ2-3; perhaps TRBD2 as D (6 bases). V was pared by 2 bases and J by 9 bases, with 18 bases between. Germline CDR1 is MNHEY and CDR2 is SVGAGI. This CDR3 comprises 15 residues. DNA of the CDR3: TGTGCCAGCAGTTACACTAGCAGCTCCCCCACGACGCAGTATTTT. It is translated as CASSYTSSSPTTQYF.

CDR3 nucleotide sequence: TGTGCCAGCAGCTTAGCCTCGACGGTTAACTATGGCTACACCTTC. Amino acid sequence: CASSLASTVNYGYTF. V is TRBV11-2 and J is TRBJ1-2; D gene uncertain. The ends were cut back, 1 base at V and 1 base at J, with 10 bases in the middle. The CDR3 covers 15 residues. Per the germline V gene, CDR1 is SGHAT and CDR2 is FQNNGV.

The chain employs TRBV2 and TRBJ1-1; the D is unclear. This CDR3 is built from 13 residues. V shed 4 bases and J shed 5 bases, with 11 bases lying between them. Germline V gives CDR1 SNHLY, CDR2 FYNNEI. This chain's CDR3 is CASSAGGLTEAFF. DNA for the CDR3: TGTGCCAGCAGTGCAGGAGGGCTTACTGAAGCTTTCTTT.

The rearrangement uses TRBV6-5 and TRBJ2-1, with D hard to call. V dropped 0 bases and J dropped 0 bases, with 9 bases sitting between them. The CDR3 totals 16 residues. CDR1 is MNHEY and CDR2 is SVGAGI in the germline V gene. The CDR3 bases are TGTGCCAGCAGTTACTCGATGGTCAGCTCCTACAATGAGCAGTTCTTC. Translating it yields CASSYSMVSSYNEQFF.

In nucleotides, the CDR3 is TGCGCCAGCAGCCAAGAATCGACAGCCCAAGAGACCCAGTACTTC. Translated, it gives CASSQESTAQETQYF. This rearrangement joins TRBV4-1 to TRBJ2-5; maybe TRBD1 (5 bases). The CDR3 has 15 residues. Germline loops: CDR1 MGHRA, CDR2 YSYEKL. V was cut by 0 bases and J by 1 base, with 9 bases left in between.

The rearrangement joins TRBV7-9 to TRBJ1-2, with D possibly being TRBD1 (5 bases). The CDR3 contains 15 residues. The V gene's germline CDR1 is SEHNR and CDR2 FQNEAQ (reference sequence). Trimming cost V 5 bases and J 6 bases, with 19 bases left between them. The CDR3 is CASSHASGGSHGYTF. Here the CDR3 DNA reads TGTGCCAGCAGCCACGCCTCTGGGGGAAGCCATGGCTACACCTTC. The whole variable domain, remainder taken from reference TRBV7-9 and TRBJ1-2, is DTGVSQNPRHKITKRGQNVTFRCDPISEHNRLYWYRQTLGQGPEFLTYFQNEAQLEKSRLLSDRFSAERPKGSFSTLEIQRTEQGDSAMYLCASSHASGGSHGYTFGSGTRLTVV.

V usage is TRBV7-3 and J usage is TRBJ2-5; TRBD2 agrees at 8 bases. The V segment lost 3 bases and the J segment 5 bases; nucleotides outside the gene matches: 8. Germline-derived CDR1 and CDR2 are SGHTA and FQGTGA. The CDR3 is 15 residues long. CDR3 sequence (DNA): TGTGCCAGCAGCTTCAATAGCGGGGCCTATGAGACCCAGTACTTC. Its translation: CASSFNSGAYETQYF.

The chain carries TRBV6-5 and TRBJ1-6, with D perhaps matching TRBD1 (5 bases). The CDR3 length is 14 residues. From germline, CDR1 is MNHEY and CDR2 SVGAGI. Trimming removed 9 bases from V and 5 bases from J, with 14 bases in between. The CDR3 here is CASGSGTDNSPLHF. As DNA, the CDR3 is TGTGCCAGTGGGAGCGGGACGGATAATTCACCCCTCCACTTT.

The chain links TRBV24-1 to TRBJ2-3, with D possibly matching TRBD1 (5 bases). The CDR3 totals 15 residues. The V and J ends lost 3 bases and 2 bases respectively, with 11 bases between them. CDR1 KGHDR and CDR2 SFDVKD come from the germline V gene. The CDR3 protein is CATSDTTAHTDTQYF. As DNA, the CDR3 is TGTGCCACCAGTGATACGACAGCCCACACAGATACGCAGTATTTT.

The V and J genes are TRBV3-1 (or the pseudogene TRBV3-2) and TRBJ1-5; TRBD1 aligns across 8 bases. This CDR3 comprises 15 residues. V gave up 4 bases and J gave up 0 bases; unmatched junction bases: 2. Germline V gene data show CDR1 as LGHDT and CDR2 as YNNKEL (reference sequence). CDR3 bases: TGTGCCAGCAGCCTAACAGGGGGTAGCAATCAGCCCCAGCATTTT. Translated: CASSLTGGSNQPQHF.

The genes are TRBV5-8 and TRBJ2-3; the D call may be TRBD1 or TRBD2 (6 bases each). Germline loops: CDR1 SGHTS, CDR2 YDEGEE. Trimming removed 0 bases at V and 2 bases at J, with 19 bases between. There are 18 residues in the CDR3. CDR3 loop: CASSLGGVAGATTDTQYF. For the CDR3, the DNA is TGTGCCAGCAGCTTGGGGGGGGTCGCAGGGGCGACCACAGATACGCAGTATTTT.

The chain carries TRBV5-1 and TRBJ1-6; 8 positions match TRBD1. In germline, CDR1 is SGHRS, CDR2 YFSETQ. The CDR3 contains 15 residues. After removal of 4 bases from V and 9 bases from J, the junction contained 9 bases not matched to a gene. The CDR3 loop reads CASSPGGARVSPLHF. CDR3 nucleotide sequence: TGCGCCAGCAGCCCAGGGGGCGCACGGGTTTCACCCCTCCACTTT.

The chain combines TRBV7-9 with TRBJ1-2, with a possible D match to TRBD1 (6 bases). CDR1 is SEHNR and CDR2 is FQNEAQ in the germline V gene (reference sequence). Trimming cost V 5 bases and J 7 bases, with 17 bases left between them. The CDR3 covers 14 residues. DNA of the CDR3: TGTGCCAGCAGCCGGGGTCAGGGGTTCTTTGGCTACACCTTC. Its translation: CASSRGQGFFGYTF.

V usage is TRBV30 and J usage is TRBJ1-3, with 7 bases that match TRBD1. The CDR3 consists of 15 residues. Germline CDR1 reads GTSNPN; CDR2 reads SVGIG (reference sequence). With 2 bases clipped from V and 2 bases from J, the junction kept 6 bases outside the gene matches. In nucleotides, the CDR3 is TGTGCCTGGAGTACCGGCAGGGGGGCTGGAAACACCATATATTTT. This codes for CAWSTGRGAGNTIYF.

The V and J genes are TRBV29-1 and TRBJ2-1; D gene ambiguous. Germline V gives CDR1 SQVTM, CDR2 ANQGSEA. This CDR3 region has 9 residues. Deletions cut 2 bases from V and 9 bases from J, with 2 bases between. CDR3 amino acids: CSVESEQFF. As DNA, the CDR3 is TGCAGCGTTGAAAGTGAGCAGTTCTTC.